This T cell receptor (beta chain) came from a study of prognosis after radiotherapy for stage I lung cancer. Study-level findings and limits: Frequencies of TRBV and TRBJ gene use reportedly varied by whether patients had metastases.

There are many counts of this clonotype. No antigen is known for it. The ends lost 6 bases at V and 5 bases at J; junction bases unmatched: 4. Germline-derived CDR1 and CDR2 are SEHNR and FQNEAQ (reference sequence). The CDR3 is 12 amino acids. CDR3 of TCR beta was amplified from genomic DNA via a two-round multiplex PCR. Round one of PCR was performed, and it used primers specific to each TRBV and TRBJ gene. TCRdb processed the multiplex PCR reads anew with MiXCR; each CDR3 protein has one entry. The sample includes almost 20,000 distinct CDR3 sequences, about a quarter of them seen just once. This TCR was sampled from a donor at least 50 years old with non-small cell lung cancer. The input for sequencing was PBMCs, taken before or after stereotactic body radiation therapy (not recorded which). This chain links TRBV7-9 with TRBJ2-7; TRBD1 agrees at 7 bases. The CDR3 spells CASSSTGDEQYF. The DNA for the CDR3 is TGTGCCAGCAGTTCTACAGGGGACGAGCAGTACTTC.